Listed here is a single TCR beta chain. This entry is derived from a study of blood T cell repertoires in COVID-19. Across the whole study: The United States, Italy and Spain supplied acute and convalescent COVID-19 samples. The analysed material was cDNA or gDNA that came from T cells, B-cell-depleted T cells, or PBMCs.

Source study methods: From reference gene primer amplification, estimates of nucleated cell counts were derived. Some clones are missing from TCRdb's copy, which holds only in-frame ones; the method was immunoSEQ multiplex PCR. V and J calls plus clone size are reproduced from that table; the DNA served to infer D and trimming. Among 200,000 to 300,000 clones listed, roughly 80% were seen once. V shed 4 bases and J shed 14 bases, with 16 bases lying between them. The CDR3 runs to 12 residues. Germline CDR1 and CDR2: SGHNT and YYREEE (reference sequence). Input material: peripheral blood. This chain uses TRBV5-4 with TRBJ2-1; D is possibly TRBD2 (6 bases). The TCR was taken from a woman of 80 years or more with acute or convalescent COVID-19. The CDR3 sequence is CASSVDRGTEFF. CDR3 in DNA: TGTGCCAGCAGCGTCGACCGGGGGACTGAGTTCTTC.